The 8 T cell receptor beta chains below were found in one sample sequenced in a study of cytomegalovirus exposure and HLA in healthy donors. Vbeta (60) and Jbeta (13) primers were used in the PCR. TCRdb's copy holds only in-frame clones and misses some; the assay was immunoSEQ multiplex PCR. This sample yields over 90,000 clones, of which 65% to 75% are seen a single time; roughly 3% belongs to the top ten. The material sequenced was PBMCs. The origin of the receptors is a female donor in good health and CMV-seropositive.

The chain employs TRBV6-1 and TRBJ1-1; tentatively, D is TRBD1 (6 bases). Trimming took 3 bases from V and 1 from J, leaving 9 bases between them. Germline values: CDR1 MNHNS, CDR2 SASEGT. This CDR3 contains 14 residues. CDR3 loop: CASSERTENTEAFF. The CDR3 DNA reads TGTGCCAGCAGTGAGCGGACAGAGAACACTGAAGCTTTCTTT.

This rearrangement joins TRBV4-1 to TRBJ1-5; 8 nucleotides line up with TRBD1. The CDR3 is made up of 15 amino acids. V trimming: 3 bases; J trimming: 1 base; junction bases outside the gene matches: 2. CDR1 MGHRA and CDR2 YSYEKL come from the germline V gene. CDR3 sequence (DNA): TGCGCCAGCAGCCACCGGACAGGGAGCAATCAGCCCCAGCATTTT. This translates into CASSHRTGSNQPQHF.

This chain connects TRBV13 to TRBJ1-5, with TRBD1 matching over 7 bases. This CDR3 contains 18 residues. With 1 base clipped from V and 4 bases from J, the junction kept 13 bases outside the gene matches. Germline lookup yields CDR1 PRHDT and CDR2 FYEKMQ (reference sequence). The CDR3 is CASSLVPRDRDGNQPQHF. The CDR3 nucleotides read TGTGCCAGCAGCTTAGTGCCTCGAGACAGGGATGGTAATCAGCCCCAGCATTTT.

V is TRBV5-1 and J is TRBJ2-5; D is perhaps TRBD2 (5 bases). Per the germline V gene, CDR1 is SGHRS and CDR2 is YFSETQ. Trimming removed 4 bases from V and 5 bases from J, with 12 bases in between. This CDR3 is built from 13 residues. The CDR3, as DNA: TGCGCCAGCAGCCGGACTGGGGAGGAGACCCAGTACTTC. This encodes CASSRTGEETQYF.

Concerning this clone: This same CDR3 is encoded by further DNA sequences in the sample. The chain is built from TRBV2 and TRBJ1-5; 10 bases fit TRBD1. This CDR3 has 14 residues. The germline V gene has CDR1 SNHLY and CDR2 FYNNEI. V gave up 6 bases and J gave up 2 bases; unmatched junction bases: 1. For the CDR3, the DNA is TGTGCCAGCAGCGGGACAGGGGGCAATCAGCCCCAGCATTTT. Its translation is CASSGTGGNQPQHF.

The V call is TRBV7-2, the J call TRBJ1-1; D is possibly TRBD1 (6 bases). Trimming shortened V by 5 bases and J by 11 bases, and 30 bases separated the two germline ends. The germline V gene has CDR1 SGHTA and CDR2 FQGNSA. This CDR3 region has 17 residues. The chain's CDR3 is CASSPTGTSGQRTYAFF. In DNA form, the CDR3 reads TGTGCCAGCAGCCCGACTGGAACCTCCGGACAGCGCACTTATGCTTTCTTT.

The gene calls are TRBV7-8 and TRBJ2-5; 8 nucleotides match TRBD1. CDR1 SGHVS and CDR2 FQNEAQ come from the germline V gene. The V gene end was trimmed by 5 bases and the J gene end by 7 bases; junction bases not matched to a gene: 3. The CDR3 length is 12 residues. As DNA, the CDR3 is TGTGCCAGCAGCCAGGACAGGGCGACCCAGTACTTC. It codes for CASSQDRATQYF.

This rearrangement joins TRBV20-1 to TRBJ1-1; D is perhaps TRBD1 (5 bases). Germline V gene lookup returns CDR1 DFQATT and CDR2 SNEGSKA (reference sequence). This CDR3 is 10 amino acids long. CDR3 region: CSGGTTEAFF. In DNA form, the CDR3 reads TGCAGCGGGGGGACCACTGAAGCTTTCTTT.